This T cell receptor (beta chain) emerged from a study of Graves' ophthalmopathy and Graves' hyperthyroidism. The TCR beta CDR3 regions underwent amplification from RNA transcripts. Second-round multiplex PCR came after first-round RT-PCR with HTBI primers. TCRdb redid the calling of the multiplex PCR reads with MiXCR, one entry per CDR3 protein. The profile shows around 1,200,000 distinct CDR3 sequences, roughly two fifths of them singletons. CDR1 ENHRY and CDR2 SYGVKD come from the germline V gene. The V end was cut by 10 bases, the J end by 2 bases, with 21 bases between. The CDR3 consists of 15 residues.

This TCR derives from an adult man with Graves' hyperthyroidism. This sequence joins TRBV10-3 and TRBJ2-7, with D tentatively TRBD2 (6 bases). The sample was peripheral blood or thyroid tissue (not recorded which). CDR3 residues: CASSLGGVTTYEQYF. CDR3 DNA sequence: TGTGCCAGCAGCCTGGGGGGAGTTACTACCTACGAGCAGTACTTC.